Below, one T cell receptor beta chain is given with its context. These data belong to a study of cytomegalovirus exposure and HLA in healthy donors. Vbeta (60) and Jbeta (13) primers were used in the PCR. Using immunoSEQ multiplex PCR, the repertoire was profiled, and TCRdb retains in-frame clones only, with some absent. Of tens of thousands of clones in the sample, roughly 72% are singletons; the top ten hold 22%. The germline V and J ends were trimmed by 5 bases and 1 base, with 11 bases remaining between them. CDR3 length: 14 amino acids. Germline loops: CDR1 MDHEN, CDR2 SYDVKM. Sequenced material: PBMCs. The rearrangement joins TRBV28 to TRBJ2-5; D is perhaps TRBD1 (6 bases). This receptor was taken from a woman aged 45-65 years in good health and CMV-seropositive. The CDR3 region is CASSPRQVQETQYF. The CDR3 DNA reads TGTGCCAGCAGTCCCCGACAGGTCCAAGAGACCCAGTACTTC.